Presented here are 26 T cell receptor beta chains from one specimen sequenced in a study of identical twins. TCRdb re-called the 5' RACE reads with MiXCR, one entry per CDR3 protein. This sample has approximately 690,000 distinct CDR3 sequences, with around 6% found just once. Sequenced input: naive T cells sorted from blood. These receptors came from a man between 18 and 35 years old in good health.

Remarks on this clonotype: A much bigger clone sits one base away, suggesting this may be a read error. Lacking the conserved final phenylalanine or tryptophan, this CDR3 likely reflects a read error. This rearrangement joins TRBV27 to TRBJ1-5; maybe TRBD1 (6 bases). The ends were cut back, 0 bases at V and 3 bases at J, with 9 bases in the middle. The CDR3 contains 15 residues. Germline V lookup: CDR1 MNHEY, CDR2 SMNVEV (reference sequence). This chain's CDR3 is CASSLSGTYNQPQHL. The CDR3 bases are TGTGCCAGCAGTTTATCTGGGACATACAATCAGCCCCAGCATCTT.

This clonotype was detected a few times. The CDR3 sequence: CASSTAGQGAHAFF. CDR3 sequence (DNA): TGTGCCAGCAGCACCGCCGGACAGGGGGCGCATGCTTTCTTT. V is TRBV12-3 or TRBV12-4 and J is TRBJ1-1; 11 bases line up with TRBD1. This CDR3 contains 14 residues. Unmatched junction bases numbered 11, after V lost 6 bases and J lost 11 bases.

V usage is TRBV7-2 and J usage is TRBJ2-2; no definite D call. The germline gives CDR1 SGHTA, CDR2 FQGNSA. The CDR3 has 13 amino acids. V was clipped by 7 bases and J by 7 bases, with 13 bases between them. The CDR3 reads CASTLILGGELFF. CDR3 DNA sequence: TGTGCCAGCACCCTAATCTTGGGCGGGGAGCTGTTTTTT.

The rearrangement links TRBV27 to TRBJ1-2; TRBD1 agrees at 8 bases. V lost 4 bases and J lost 8; bases outside the gene matches: 12. The CDR3 totals 15 residues. CDR1 MNHEY and CDR2 SMNVEV come from the germline V gene (reference sequence). The CDR3 DNA reads TGTGCCAGCAGTTCTCCCAGGGGGCCGGGAGTAGGCTACACCTTC. It encodes CASSSPRGPGVGYTF.

This clonotype was seen a handful of times. The chain recombines TRBV3-1 with TRBJ2-5; 8 nucleotides match TRBD1. Germline-derived CDR1 and CDR2 are LGHDT and YNNKEL (reference sequence). The CDR3 covers 14 residues. J lost 5 bases, V lost 1 base, and 3 bases had no gene match. The CDR3 loop is CASSQGTGYETQYF. DNA of the CDR3: TGTGCCAGCAGCCAAGGGACAGGGTACGAGACCCAGTACTTC.

This clonotype has ten or more counts. The chain employs TRBV10-3 and TRBJ2-7; unclear D gene. CDR1 is ENHRY and CDR2 is SYGVKD in the germline V gene. The CDR3 totals 12 residues. V was trimmed by 7 bases and J by 3 bases, leaving 10 bases between them. The CDR3 DNA reads TGTGCCATCACTGGGCGGAACTACGAGCAGTACGTC. It encodes CAITGRNYEQYV.

The V call is TRBV5-1, the J call TRBJ2-1, with TRBD2 as a possible D gene (6 bases). CDR1 is SGHRS and CDR2 is YFSETQ in the germline V gene. The CDR3 loop spans 16 amino acids. V lost 2 bases and J 2 bases, leaving 14 bases between the germline ends. CDR3 coding DNA: TGCGCCAGCAGCTTTATGACAGCGGGCACCTACAATGAGCAGTTCTTC. This translates into CASSFMTAGTYNEQFF. The variable domain in full, completed from reference TRBV5-1 and TRBJ2-1, reads KAGVTQTPRYLIKTRGQQVTLSCSPISGHRSVSWYQQTPGQGLQFLFEYFSETQRNKGNFPGRFSGRQFSNSRSEMNVSTLELGDSALYLCASSFMTAGTYNEQFFGPGTRLTVL.

The rearrangement links TRBV6-6 to TRBJ2-7; D may correspond to TRBD1 or TRBD2 (5 bases each). This CDR3 has 12 residues. CDR1 is MNHNY, CDR2 SVGAGI, per germline (reference sequence). Trimming removed 8 bases at V and 3 bases at J, with 11 bases between. The CDR3 coding sequence is TGTGCCAGCGTTGGGACGCTCTACGAGCAGTACTTC. It is translated as CASVGTLYEQYF.

This clonotype was observed at least ten times. The rearrangement uses TRBV12-3 or TRBV12-4 and TRBJ2-7; the D gene is possibly TRBD2 (6 bases). Trimming cost V 3 bases and J 3 bases, with 18 bases left between them. The CDR3 runs to 16 residues. The CDR3 nucleotides are TGTGCCAGCAGTTTTTCGCAGCGGGTCACCTTCTACGAGCAGTACTTC. Translating gives CASSFSQRVTFYEQYF.

This clonotype showed up many times. The chain couples TRBV27 to TRBJ1-3; D gene ambiguous. Germline V gene lookup returns CDR1 MNHEY and CDR2 SMNVEV (reference sequence). This CDR3 spans 16 amino acids. Trimming took off 0 bases at V and 0 bases at J, with 9 bases between the two ends. The CDR3, as DNA: TGTGCCAGCAGTTTATCCGGGAGTTTCTCTGGAAACACCATATATTTT. Protein product: CASSLSGSFSGNTIYF.

The V gene is TRBV5-1, the J gene TRBJ2-1; 8 nucleotides match TRBD2. Trimming removed 4 bases from V and 6 bases from J; junction bases left unmatched: 21. Per germline, CDR1 SGHRS and CDR2 YFSETQ. The CDR3 contains 19 residues. The CDR3 loop reads CASSLTGTSYGAGFNEQFF. The CDR3 DNA reads as TGCGCCAGCAGCCTAACCGGGACTAGTTATGGTGCCGGGTTCAATGAGCAGTTCTTC.

This clonotype was seen repeatedly, ten times or more. The chain joins TRBV20-1 to TRBJ2-2; possibly TRBD1 for D (6 bases). The CDR3 contains 15 residues. Trimming stripped 3 bases from V and 4 bases from J, with 15 bases between. Germline loops: CDR1 DFQATT, CDR2 SNEGSKA (reference sequence). CDR3 region: CSARIRGSSTGELFF. The CDR3, as DNA: TGCAGTGCTAGGATTAGGGGGAGCAGCACCGGGGAGCTGTTTTTT.

CDR3 sequence reads: CASSLDGVFYEQYF. The CDR3 DNA reads TGTGCCAGCAGCTTAGACGGGGTATTTTACGAGCAGTACTTC. V usage is TRBV11-2 and J usage is TRBJ2-7; a possible D gene is TRBD2 (5 bases). Trimming removed 0 bases from V and 4 bases from J, with 10 bases in between. The CDR3 consists of 14 residues. Per the germline V gene, CDR1 is SGHAT and CDR2 is FQNNGV.

This chain connects TRBV11-2 to TRBJ2-5, with 8 bases lining up with TRBD1. Germline V gives CDR1 SGHAT, CDR2 FQNNGV. V shed 4 bases, J shed 5 bases, and the junction held 15 bases outside the gene matches. The CDR3 length is 17 residues. Here the CDR3 reads CASSYIIPTGVGETQYF. The CDR3 DNA is TGTGCCAGCAGCTATATTATCCCGACAGGGGTGGGGGAGACCCAGTACTTC.

This clonotype showed up many times. The chain links TRBV6-5 to TRBJ2-7; a weak D match, TRBD2 (5 bases). Germline V CDR1 and CDR2: MNHEY, SVGAGI. V lost 2 bases and J 3 bases, leaving 14 bases between the germline ends. This CDR3 has 15 amino acids. For the CDR3, the DNA is TGTGCCAGCAGTTACCCACGAGGGCTCATCTACGAGCAGTACTTC. This translates into CASSYPRGLIYEQYF.

The CDR3 loop reads CASSVDTGGAMNTEAFF. The CDR3 nucleotides are TGTGCCAGCAGCGTAGATACAGGGGGTGCAATGAACACTGAAGCTTTCTTT. The chain links TRBV9 to TRBJ1-1; 8 bases are a match to TRBD1. CDR3 length: 17 amino acids. Germline V lookup: CDR1 SGDLS, CDR2 YYNGEE. V shed 0 bases and J 0 bases; nucleotides not matched to a gene: 7.

Many counts were recorded for this clonotype. This chain uses TRBV20-1 with TRBJ2-3; 7 bases match TRBD1. The trim removed 3 bases at V and 1 base at J, leaving 4 bases unmatched. The CDR3 consists of 14 residues. CDR1 is DFQATT, CDR2 SNEGSKA, per germline (reference sequence). The CDR3 DNA is TGCAGTGCTAGCGGGACAGATCGCACAGATACGCAGTATTTT. Translating gives CSASGTDRTDTQYF.

The table lists this clonotype with many counts. The DNA for the CDR3 is TGCGCCAGCAAAGGGCGGGGAGGAGAAAAACTGTTTTTT. Its protein is CASKGRGGEKLFF. The rearrangement links TRBV4-1 to TRBJ1-4; unclear D gene. From germline, CDR1 is MGHRA and CDR2 YSYEKL. The CDR3 is made up of 13 amino acids. Trimming cost V 7 bases and J 8 bases, with 14 bases left between them.

This clonotype has a handful of counts. The V call is TRBV19, the J call TRBJ1-5; D unclear. Germline CDR1 LNHDA, CDR2 SQIVND (reference sequence). V lost 0 bases and J lost 9, with 15 bases in between. This CDR3 region has 15 residues. The CDR3 DNA sequence: TGTGCCAGTAGTATAGATTTGGTCCCCCAATGGCCCCAGCATTTT. It encodes CASSIDLVPQWPQHF.

This clonotype was picked up a small number of times. The chain has TRBV4-1 and TRBJ2-5; maybe TRBD2 (6 bases). Germline V gene lookup returns CDR1 MGHRA and CDR2 YSYEKL. The CDR3 has 15 residues. Trimming removed 1 base from V and 2 bases from J, with 11 bases in between. The CDR3 reads CASSQVGLAQETQYF. In DNA form, the CDR3 reads TGCGCCAGCAGCCAAGTGGGACTCGCTCAAGAGACCCAGTACTTC.

The chain carries TRBV15 and TRBJ2-2; D gene uncertain. The CDR3 runs 11 residues. CDR1 LNHNV and CDR2 YYDKDF come from the germline V gene (reference sequence). Trimming cost V 6 bases and J 6 bases, with 5 bases left between them. CDR3 nucleotide sequence: TGTGCCACCAGTACAGCCGGGGAGCTGTTTTTT. It yields the protein CATSTAGELFF.

This clonotype was observed many times. This rearrangement joins TRBV12-3 or TRBV12-4 to TRBJ1-4, with 8 positions matching TRBD1. The V segment lost 10 bases and the J segment 8 bases; nucleotides outside the gene matches: 12. The CDR3 runs to 14 residues. DNA of the CDR3: TGTGCCACCAGAGGGGCAGGGGGCCGGGAAAAACTGTTTTTT. Encoded protein: CATRGAGGREKLFF.

In its sample, this clonotype was seen a few times. The chain is built from TRBV7-8 and TRBJ1-6; D not resolved. Trimming stripped 5 bases from V and 0 bases from J, with 11 bases between. The CDR3 runs 16 residues. Germline CDR1 SGHVS, CDR2 FQNEAQ. CDR3 in DNA: TGTGCCAGCAGCGTTCGGCGGAGCTCCTATAATTCACCCCTCCACTTT. Its protein is CASSVRRSSYNSPLHF.

This clonotype was observed many times. This chain links TRBV4-1 with TRBJ2-1, with TRBD1 identical over 8 bases. V shed 1 base and J 8 bases; nucleotides not matched to a gene: 13. The CDR3 totals 17 residues. CDR1 is MGHRA and CDR2 is YSYEKL in the germline V gene. DNA of the CDR3: TGCGCCAGCAGCCAAGCGGGCGCCGGACAGGGTAGGGATGAGCAGTTCTTC. Its translation is CASSQAGAGQGRDEQFF.

This clonotype was observed at least ten times. The chain employs TRBV9 and TRBJ2-3; no firm D call. The CDR3 runs 15 residues. The V gene's germline CDR1 is SGDLS and CDR2 YYNGEE. V was clipped by 0 bases and J by 4 bases, with 12 bases between them. DNA of the CDR3: TGTGCCAGCAGCGTAGAATCTAGTTGGGCAGATACGCAGTATTTT. It translates to CASSVESSWADTQYF.

The chain employs TRBV6-1 and TRBJ2-5; D not certain. The germline V gene encodes CDR1 MNHNS and CDR2 SASEGT. The CDR3 loop spans 16 amino acids. Between the trimmed V and J ends, which lost 6 bases and 2 bases, there was a span of 19 bases. CDR3 in DNA: TGTGCCAGCAGCCCGGATCTCCAAACCGTACAAGAGACCCAGTACTTC. Translated, it gives CASSPDLQTVQETQYF.